A single sample gave rise to the 6 T cell receptor beta chains below, sequenced in a study of blood T cells in healthy people across ages. A second about 7 to 11 cycle PCR used barcoded and J-beta primers. TCRdb re-called the 5' RACE reads through MiXCR, storing one row per CDR3 protein. This table has 1.5 million or so distinct CDR3 sequences, around 39% appearing once. Sequenced input: blood. The receptors come from a woman younger than 35 in good health.

This chain connects TRBV6-6 to TRBJ1-6; D not resolved. In germline, CDR1 is MNHNY, CDR2 SVGAGI (reference sequence). The V end lost 0 bases, the J end lost 8 bases, and 5 bases lay between the germline ends. The CDR3 runs 13 residues. DNA for the CDR3: TGTGCCAGCAGTTACTCGTTGTATTCACCCCTCCACTTT. It yields the protein CASSYSLYSPLHF.

The chain recombines TRBV5-1 with TRBJ2-2; tentatively, D is TRBD2 (5 bases). The CDR3 is 15 residues long. CDR1 is SGHRS and CDR2 is YFSETQ in the germline V gene. Trimming left V 1 base short and J 4 bases short, with 11 bases between. The CDR3 protein is CASSLIGGLTGELFF. In DNA form, the CDR3 reads TGCGCCAGCAGCTTGATCGGAGGTCTCACCGGGGAGCTGTTTTTT.

The table lists this clonotype with a few counts. The rearrangement links TRBV6-2 or TRBV6-3 to TRBJ2-5; TRBD1 might be the D (6 bases). Trimming took 3 bases from V and 2 from J, leaving 13 bases between them. The germline gives CDR1 MNHEY, CDR2 SVGEGT. CDR3 size: 15 residues. CDR3 protein: CASSYRTGTQETQYF. The CDR3 DNA follows: TGTGCCAGCAGTTATCGTACAGGGACACAAGAGACCCAGTACTTC.

In its sample, this clonotype was seen a few times. The chain joins TRBV20-1 to TRBJ2-1; D is undetermined. V was trimmed by 1 base and J by 8 bases, leaving 9 bases between them. The CDR3 contains 12 residues. Per the germline V gene, CDR1 is DFQATT and CDR2 is SNEGSKA (reference sequence). DNA of the CDR3: TGCAGTGCTAGAGGCCGATTTTATGAGCAGTTCTTC. Encoded protein: CSARGRFYEQFF.

CDR3 DNA sequence: TGTGCCAGCAGTACCGGGACAGGGGGCGCGGGGAACTATGGCTACACCTTC. This gives the protein CASSTGTGGAGNYGYTF. The rearrangement uses TRBV6-6 and TRBJ1-2, with 12 bases aligning to TRBD1. The CDR3 extends over 17 amino acids. Trimming cost V 5 bases and J 2 bases; bases outside gene matches: 9. The germline CDR1 and CDR2 sequences are MNHNY and SVGAGI (reference sequence).

This clonotype was detected only a few times. Its ends do not fully match the called genes, so a read error is possible. V and J are TRBV7-7 and TRBJ2-1; 7 bases align to TRBD1. The CDR3 contains 17 residues. Germline CDR1 is SSHAT and CDR2 is FNYEAQ (reference sequence). Here the CDR3 DNA reads TGTGCTAGCAGCCCAAGGGGTGGACAGGTAGCTTACAATGAGCAGTTCTTC. Its protein product is CASSPRGGQVAYNEQFF.